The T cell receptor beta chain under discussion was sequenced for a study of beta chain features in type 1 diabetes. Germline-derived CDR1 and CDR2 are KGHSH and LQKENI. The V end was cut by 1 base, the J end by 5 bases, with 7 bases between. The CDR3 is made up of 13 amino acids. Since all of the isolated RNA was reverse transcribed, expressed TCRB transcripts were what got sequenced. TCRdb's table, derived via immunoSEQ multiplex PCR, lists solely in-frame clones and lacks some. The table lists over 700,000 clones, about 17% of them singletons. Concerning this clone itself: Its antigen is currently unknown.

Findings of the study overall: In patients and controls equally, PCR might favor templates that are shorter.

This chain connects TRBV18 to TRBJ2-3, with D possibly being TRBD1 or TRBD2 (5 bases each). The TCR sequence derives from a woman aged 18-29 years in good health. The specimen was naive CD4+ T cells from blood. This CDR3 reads CASSPRDLDTQYF. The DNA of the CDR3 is TGTGCCAGCTCACCACGGGACCTAGATACGCAGTATTTT.